A single sample gave rise to the 17 T cell receptor beta chains below, sequenced in a study of shared clonotypes between healthy human individuals. The repertoire was sequenced with immunoSEQ multiplex PCR; TCRdb's copy has only in-frame clones and lacks some. The repertoire holds 2,100,000 or so clones, 90% to 96% seen once, with roughly 0.13% in the top ten. The specimen sequenced was naive CD4+ T cells sorted from blood. Subset denoted: CD45RA+ positively selected. The receptors originated from a man younger than 35 in good health.

The chain employs TRBV7-8 and TRBJ2-5; D may correspond to TRBD1 or TRBD2 (6 bases each). This CDR3 region has 16 residues. Trimming left V 5 bases short and J 1 base short, with 17 bases between. Germline CDR1 and CDR2: SGHVS and FQNEAQ. In DNA, the CDR3 is TGTGCCAGCAGCCCCTGGGGGGCCGTGACCCAAGAGACCCAGTACTTC. It yields the protein CASSPWGAVTQETQYF.

The J gene is TRBJ2-5, the V gene TRBV4-1; 11 nucleotides line up with TRBD2. The V segment lost 0 bases and the J segment 6 bases; nucleotides outside the gene matches: 6. This CDR3 spans 16 amino acids. The germline V gene encodes CDR1 MGHRA and CDR2 YSYEKL. CDR3 sequence: CASSQDVAGGSKTQYF. CDR3 in DNA: TGCGCCAGCAGCCAAGATGTAGCGGGAGGGTCGAAGACCCAGTACTTC.

This clone was seen once. The rearrangement uses TRBV28 and TRBJ2-7; TRBD1 agrees at 11 bases. CDR1 MDHEN and CDR2 SYDVKM come from the germline V gene. The ends lost 4 bases at V and 5 bases at J; junction bases unmatched: 4. This CDR3 is 14 amino acids long. The CDR3 nucleotides are TGTGCCAGCAGTTGGACAGGGGGCGTAAACGAGCAGTACTTC. Translation: CASSWTGGVNEQYF.

This clone was seen only once. CDR3 nucleotides: TGTGCCAGCAGCTCTCTATGGTCAACTAATGAAAAACTGTTTTTT. Translated, it gives CASSSLWSTNEKLFF. The V and J genes are TRBV2 and TRBJ1-4; D not certain. The germline gives CDR1 SNHLY, CDR2 FYNNEI. Deletions cut 6 bases from V and 0 bases from J, with 11 bases between. The CDR3 is 15 amino acids. The variable domain in full, with the rest retrieved from reference TRBV2 and TRBJ1-4, is EPEVTQTPSHQVTQMGQEVILRCVPISNHLYFYWYRQILGQKVEFLVSFYNNEISEKSEIFDDQFSVERPDGSNFTLKIRSTKLEDSAMYFCASSSLWSTNEKLFFGSGTQLSVL.

A note on this clone: At the DNA level, this CDR3 is encoded by other sequences in the same sample as well. This sequence joins TRBV6-5 and TRBJ1-6; no firm D call. The CDR3 loop spans 13 amino acids. V dropped 2 bases and J dropped 5 bases, with 4 bases sitting between them. The germline gives CDR1 MNHEY, CDR2 SVGAGI. CDR3 coding DNA: TGTGCCAGCAGTTACAGGGATAATTCACCCCTCCACTTT. Translation: CASSYRDNSPLHF.

This CDR3 is CASRGTSGGGTDTQYF. The CDR3 nucleotides are TGTGCCAGCAGAGGGACTAGCGGGGGGGGCACAGATACGCAGTATTTT. The chain employs TRBV2 and TRBJ2-3; the match to TRBD2 covers 16 bases. The ends lost 6 bases at V and 1 base at J; junction bases unmatched: 1. The CDR3 covers 16 residues. In germline, CDR1 is SNHLY, CDR2 FYNNEI.

The chain joins TRBV11-2 to TRBJ2-6; D may be TRBD2 (5 bases). CDR3 length: 13 amino acids. The V gene's germline CDR1 is SGHAT and CDR2 FQNNGV. Trimming stripped 10 bases from V and 0 bases from J, with 7 bases between. The CDR3 reads CATRGSGANVLTF. DNA of the CDR3: TGTGCCACCCGGGGCTCTGGGGCCAACGTCCTGACTTTC.

The J gene is TRBJ2-7, the V gene TRBV2, with D perhaps assigned TRBD1 or TRBD2 (5 bases each). Between the trimmed V and J ends, which lost 7 bases and 3 bases, there was a span of 13 bases. CDR3 size: 13 residues. Per the germline V gene, CDR1 is SNHLY and CDR2 is FYNNEI. CDR3 amino acids: CASKQDFNYEQYF. DNA for the CDR3: TGTGCCAGCAAACAGGACTTCAACTACGAGCAGTACTTC.

The chain has TRBV14 and TRBJ2-7, with 10 bases aligning to TRBD2. V was clipped by 4 bases and J by 3 bases; unmatched bases: 3. CDR1 and CDR2 from the germline V gene are SGHDN and FVKESK. The length of the CDR3 is 14 residues. CDR3 nucleotides: TGTGCCAGCAGCCCTAGCGGGAGCCTCTACGAGCAGTACTTC. Translated, it gives CASSPSGSLYEQYF.

The chain joins TRBV11-1 to TRBJ2-3, with D maybe TRBD1 (6 bases). Trimming removed 3 bases at V and 2 bases at J, with 9 bases between. There are 14 residues in the CDR3. CDR1 SGHAT and CDR2 FQDESV come from the germline V gene (reference sequence). The CDR3 protein is CASSLTGITDTQYF. The CDR3 coding sequence is TGTGCCAGCAGCTTGACAGGTATCACAGATACGCAGTATTTT.

This rearrangement joins TRBV5-1 to TRBJ2-3; 8 bases match TRBD2. CDR1 SGHRS and CDR2 YFSETQ come from the germline V gene. CDR3 size: 15 residues. Germline trimming cut 7 bases from V and 0 bases from J; bases unmatched to any gene: 7. The CDR3, as DNA: TGCGCCAGCCTGGCTAGCGGGTCTAGCACAGATACGCAGTATTTT. Translation: CASLASGSSTDTQYF.

This clone was counted a single time. The chain joins TRBV14 to TRBJ2-4; D is perhaps TRBD2 (6 bases). The CDR3 sequence is 18 residues long. Deletions cut 4 bases from V and 0 bases from J, with 19 bases between. Germline values: CDR1 SGHDN, CDR2 FVKESK. CDR3 coding DNA: TGTGCCAGCAGCCCGTCCCCTAGCGCCCACCTAGCCAAAAACATTCAGTACTTC. This codes for CASSPSPSAHLAKNIQYF. Looking up the rest from reference TRBV14 and TRBJ2-4 gives the full variable domain: EAGVTQFPSHSVIEKGQTVTLRCDPISGHDNLYWYRRVMGKEIKFLLHFVKESKQDESGMPNNRFLAERTGGTYSTLKVQPAELEDSGVYFCASSPSPSAHLAKNIQYFGAGTRLSVL.

This clone was seen once. V and J are TRBV30 and TRBJ2-1; 10 bases line up with TRBD2. Trimming at V came to 0 bases and at J to 5 bases, leaving 7 bases not matched to a gene. This CDR3 comprises 16 residues. Germline CDR1 GTSNPN, CDR2 SVGIG (reference sequence). In DNA, the CDR3 is TGTGCCTGGAGTGTACCGACTAGCGGGTACCACAATGAGCAGTTCTTC. It is translated as CAWSVPTSGYHNEQFF. Together with reference TRBV30 and TRBJ2-1, the CDR3 gives the full variable domain: SQTIHQWPATLVQPVGSPLSLECTVEGTSNPNLYWYRQAAGRGLQLLFYSVGIGQISSEVPQNLSASRPQDRQFILSSKKLLLSDSGFYLCAWSVPTSGYHNEQFFGPGTRLTVL.

The chain carries TRBV11-2 and TRBJ2-4; D is ambiguous. The germline CDR1 and CDR2 sequences are SGHAT and FQNNGV. CDR3 size: 12 residues. Trimming shortened V by 7 bases and J by 8 bases, and 12 bases separated the two germline ends. The CDR3 loop reads CASTGSWDIQYF. DNA of the CDR3: TGTGCCAGCACTGGCAGTTGGGACATTCAGTACTTC.

In this sample, this clone turned up once. The gene calls are TRBV10-3 and TRBJ1-3; the D gene is possibly TRBD1 (6 bases). V lost 7 bases, J lost 0 bases, and 16 bases lay in between. The CDR3 consists of 16 residues. Germline V gives CDR1 ENHRY, CDR2 SYGVKD. Here the CDR3 DNA reads TGTGCCATCATAGAAACAGGGCCTTTCTCTGGAAACACCATATATTTT. It is translated as CAIIETGPFSGNTIYF.

The gene calls are TRBV11-2 and TRBJ2-5; D is perhaps TRBD2 (6 bases). Germline V CDR1 and CDR2: SGHAT, FQNNGV. The CDR3 length is 16 residues. The V end lost 2 bases, the J end lost 2 bases, and 15 bases lay between the germline ends. CDR3 in DNA: TGTGCCAGCAGCTTATCCTTAGGGGCGGGACAAGAGACCCAGTACTTC. Its protein product is CASSLSLGAGQETQYF.

About this clone itself: One end of the junction does not line up with germline, which may come from a read error. The chain is built from TRBV6-6 and TRBJ2-5, with D perhaps matching TRBD1 or TRBD2 (7 bases each). The CDR3 extends over 12 amino acids. Germline CDR1 is MNHNY and CDR2 is SVGAGI (reference sequence). The CDR3 DNA follows: TGTGTCAGCGGGACAGAACAAGAGACCCAGTACTTC. Translation: CVSGTEQETQYF.